This T cell receptor beta chain was retrieved from a study of blood T cell repertoires in COVID-19. Across the whole study: From T cells, B-cell-depleted T cells, or PBMCs came the material, which was cDNA or gDNA.

Sequencing used immunoSEQ multiplex PCR; TCRdb keeps in-frame clones, though not all of them. The sample carries about 350,000 clones, approximately 90% recorded once. The sequence came from a woman aged 18 to 35 who had recovered from COVID-19. What was sequenced was peripheral blood.

In nucleotides, the CDR3 is TGTGCCAGCAGCCAAGATGAGAAGAGGCTCACAGATACGCAGTATTTT. It encodes CASSQDEKRLTDTQYF. V is TRBV3-1 (or the pseudogene TRBV3-2) and J is TRBJ2-3, with D unclear. V lost 0 bases to trimming and J lost 2 bases, with 12 bases between them. The germline gives CDR1 LGHDT, CDR2 YNNKEL (reference sequence). The CDR3 has 16 amino acids.